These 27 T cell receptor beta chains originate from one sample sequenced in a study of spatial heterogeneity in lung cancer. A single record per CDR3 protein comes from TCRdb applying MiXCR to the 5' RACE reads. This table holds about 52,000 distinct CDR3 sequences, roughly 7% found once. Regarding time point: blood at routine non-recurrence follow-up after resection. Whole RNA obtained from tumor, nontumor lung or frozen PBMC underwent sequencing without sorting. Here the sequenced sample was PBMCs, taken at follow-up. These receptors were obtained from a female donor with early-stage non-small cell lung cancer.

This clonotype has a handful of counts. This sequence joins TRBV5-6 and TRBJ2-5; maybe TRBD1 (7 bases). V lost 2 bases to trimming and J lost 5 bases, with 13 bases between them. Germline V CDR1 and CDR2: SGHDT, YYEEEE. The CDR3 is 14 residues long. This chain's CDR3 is CASSLPGGMETQYF. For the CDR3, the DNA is TGTGCCAGCAGCTTACCAGGGGGGATGGAGACCCAGTACTTC.

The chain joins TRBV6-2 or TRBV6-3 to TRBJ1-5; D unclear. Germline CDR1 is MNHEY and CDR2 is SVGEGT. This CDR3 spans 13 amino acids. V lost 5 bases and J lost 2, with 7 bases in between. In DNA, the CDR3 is TGTGCCAGCAGTATCCTCGGCAATCAGCCCCAGCATTTT. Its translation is CASSILGNQPQHF.

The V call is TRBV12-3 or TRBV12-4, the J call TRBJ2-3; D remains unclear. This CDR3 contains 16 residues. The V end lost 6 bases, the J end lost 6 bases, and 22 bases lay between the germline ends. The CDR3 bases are TGTGCCAGCAGCCCTTGGAAGACATTGGCGGCCGATACGCAGTATTTT. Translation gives CASSPWKTLAADTQYF.

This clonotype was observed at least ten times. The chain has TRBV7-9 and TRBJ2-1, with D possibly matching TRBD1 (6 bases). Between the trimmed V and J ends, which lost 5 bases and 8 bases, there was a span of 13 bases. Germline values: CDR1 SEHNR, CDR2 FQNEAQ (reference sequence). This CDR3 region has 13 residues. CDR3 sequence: CASSDKQGHEQFF. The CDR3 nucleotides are TGTGCCAGCAGCGATAAACAGGGCCATGAGCAGTTCTTC.

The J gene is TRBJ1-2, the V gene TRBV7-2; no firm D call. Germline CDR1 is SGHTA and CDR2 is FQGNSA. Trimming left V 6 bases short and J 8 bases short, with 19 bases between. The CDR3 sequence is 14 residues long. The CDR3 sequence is CASRPLTPAYGYTF. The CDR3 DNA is TGTGCCAGCAGACCATTGACACCGGCGTACGGCTACACCTTC. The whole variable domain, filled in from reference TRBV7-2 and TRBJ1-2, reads GAGVSQSPSNKVTEKGKDVELRCDPISGHTALYWYRQSLGQGLEFLIYFQGNSAPDKSGLPSDRFSAERTGGSVSTLTIQRTQQEDSAVYLCASRPLTPAYGYTFGSGTRLTVV.

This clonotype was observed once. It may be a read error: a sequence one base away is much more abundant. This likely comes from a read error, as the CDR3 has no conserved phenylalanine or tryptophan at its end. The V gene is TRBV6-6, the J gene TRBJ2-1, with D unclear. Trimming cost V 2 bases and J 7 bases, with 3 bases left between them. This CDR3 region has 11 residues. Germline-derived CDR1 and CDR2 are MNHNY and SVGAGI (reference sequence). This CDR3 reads CASSYRNEQFL. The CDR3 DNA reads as TGTGCCAGCAGTTACAGAAATGAGCAGTTCCTC.

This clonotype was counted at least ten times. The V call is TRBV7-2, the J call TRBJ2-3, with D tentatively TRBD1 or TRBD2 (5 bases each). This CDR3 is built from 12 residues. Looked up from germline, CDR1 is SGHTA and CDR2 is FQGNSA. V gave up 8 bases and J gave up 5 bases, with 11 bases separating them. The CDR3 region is CASLGVVDTQYF. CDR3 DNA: TGTGCCAGCTTGGGGGTCGTAGATACGCAGTATTTT.

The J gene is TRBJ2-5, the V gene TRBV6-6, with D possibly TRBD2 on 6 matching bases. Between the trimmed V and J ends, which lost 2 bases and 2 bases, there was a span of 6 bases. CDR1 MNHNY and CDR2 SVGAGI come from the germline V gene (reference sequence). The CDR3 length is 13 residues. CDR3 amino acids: CASSYAGQETQYF. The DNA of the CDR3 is TGTGCCAGCAGTTACGCGGGGCAAGAGACCCAGTACTTC.

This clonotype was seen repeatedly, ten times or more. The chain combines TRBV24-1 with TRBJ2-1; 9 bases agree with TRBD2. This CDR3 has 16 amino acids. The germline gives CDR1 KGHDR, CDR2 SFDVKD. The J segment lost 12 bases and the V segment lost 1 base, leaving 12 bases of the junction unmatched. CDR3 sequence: CATSDFGSGGPQGQFF. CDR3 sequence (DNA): TGTGCCACCAGTGATTTTGGTAGCGGGGGACCCCAAGGGCAGTTCTTC.

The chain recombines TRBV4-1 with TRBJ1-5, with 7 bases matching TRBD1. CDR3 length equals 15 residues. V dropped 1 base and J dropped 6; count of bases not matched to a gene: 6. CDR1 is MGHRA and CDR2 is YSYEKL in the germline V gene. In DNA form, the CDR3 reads TGCGCCAGCAGCCAAGCTCTGACAGGGAGTCAGCCCCAGCATTTT. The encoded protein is CASSQALTGSQPQHF.

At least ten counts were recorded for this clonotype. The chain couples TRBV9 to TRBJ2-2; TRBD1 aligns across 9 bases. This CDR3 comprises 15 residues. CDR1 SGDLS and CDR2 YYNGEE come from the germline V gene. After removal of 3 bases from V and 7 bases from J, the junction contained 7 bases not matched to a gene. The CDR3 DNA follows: TGTGCCAGCAGCGGGAACAGGGGGCGCGTCGGGGAGCTGTTTTTT. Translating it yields CASSGNRGRVGELFF.

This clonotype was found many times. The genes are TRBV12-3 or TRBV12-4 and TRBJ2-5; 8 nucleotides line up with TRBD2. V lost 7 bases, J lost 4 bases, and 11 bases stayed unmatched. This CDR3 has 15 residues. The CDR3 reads CASNPGLDVGETQYF. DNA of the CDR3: TGTGCCAGCAACCCGGGACTAGATGTCGGAGAGACCCAGTACTTC.

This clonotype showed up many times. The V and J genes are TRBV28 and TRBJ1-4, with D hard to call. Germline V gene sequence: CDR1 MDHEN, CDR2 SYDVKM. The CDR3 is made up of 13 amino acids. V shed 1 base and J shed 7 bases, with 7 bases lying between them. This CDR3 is CASSLLSGEKLFF. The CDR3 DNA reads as TGTGCCAGCAGTTTATTGTCTGGTGAAAAACTGTTTTTT.

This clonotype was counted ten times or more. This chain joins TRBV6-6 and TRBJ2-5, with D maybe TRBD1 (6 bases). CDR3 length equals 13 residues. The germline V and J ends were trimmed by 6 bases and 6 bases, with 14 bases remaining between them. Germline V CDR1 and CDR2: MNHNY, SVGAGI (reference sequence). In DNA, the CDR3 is TGTGCCAGCAGGTCTGGGGGCGGAAAGACCCAGTACTTC. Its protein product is CASRSGGGKTQYF.

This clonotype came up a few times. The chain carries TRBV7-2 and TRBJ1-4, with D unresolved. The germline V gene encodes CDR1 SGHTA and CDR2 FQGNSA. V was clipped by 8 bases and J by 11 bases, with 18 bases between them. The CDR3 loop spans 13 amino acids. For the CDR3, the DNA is TGTGCCAGCGCACAAGGAAGGGCTGGGAAACTGTTTTTT. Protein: CASAQGRAGKLFF.

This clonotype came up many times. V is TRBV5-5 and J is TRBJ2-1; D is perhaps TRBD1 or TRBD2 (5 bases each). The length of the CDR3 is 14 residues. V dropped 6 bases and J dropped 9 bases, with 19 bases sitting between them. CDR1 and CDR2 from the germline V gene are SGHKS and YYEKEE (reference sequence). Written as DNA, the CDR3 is TGTGCCAGCACTCTGACACCCGGGGCCGGTGAGCAGTTCTTC. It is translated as CASTLTPGAGEQFF. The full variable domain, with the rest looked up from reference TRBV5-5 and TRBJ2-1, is DAGVTQSPTHLIKTRGQQVTLRCSPISGHKSVSWYQQVLGQGPQFIFQYYEKEERGRGNFPDRFSARQFPNYSSELNVNALLLGDSALYLCASTLTPGAGEQFFGPGTRLTVL.

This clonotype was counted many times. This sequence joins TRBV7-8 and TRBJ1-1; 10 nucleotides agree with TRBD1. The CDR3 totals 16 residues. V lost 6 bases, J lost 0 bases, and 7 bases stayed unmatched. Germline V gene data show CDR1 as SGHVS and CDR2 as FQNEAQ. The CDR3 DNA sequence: TGTGCCAGCAGAGCCGGGACAGGGGTTATGAACACTGAAGCTTTCTTT. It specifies CASRAGTGVMNTEAFF.

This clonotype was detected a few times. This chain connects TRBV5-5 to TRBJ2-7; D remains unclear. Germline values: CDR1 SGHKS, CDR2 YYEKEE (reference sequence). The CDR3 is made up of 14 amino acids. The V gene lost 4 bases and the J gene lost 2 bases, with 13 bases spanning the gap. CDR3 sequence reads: CASSPRRNPYEQYF. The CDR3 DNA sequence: TGTGCCAGCAGCCCCCGACGGAATCCCTACGAGCAGTACTTC.

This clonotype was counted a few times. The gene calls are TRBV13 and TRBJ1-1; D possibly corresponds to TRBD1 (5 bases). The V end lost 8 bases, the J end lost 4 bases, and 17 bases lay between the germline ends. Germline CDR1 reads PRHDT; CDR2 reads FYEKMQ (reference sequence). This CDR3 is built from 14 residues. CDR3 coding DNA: TGTGCCAGCGATAGACAGCCCGGAGTCACTGAAGCTTTCTTT. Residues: CASDRQPGVTEAFF.

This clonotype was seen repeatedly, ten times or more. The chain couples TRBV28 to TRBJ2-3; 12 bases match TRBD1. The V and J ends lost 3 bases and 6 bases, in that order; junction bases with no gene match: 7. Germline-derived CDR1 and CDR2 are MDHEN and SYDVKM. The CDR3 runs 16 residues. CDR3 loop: CASSLWGQGARDTQYF. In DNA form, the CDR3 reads TGTGCCAGCAGTTTGTGGGGACAGGGGGCGCGGGATACGCAGTATTTT.

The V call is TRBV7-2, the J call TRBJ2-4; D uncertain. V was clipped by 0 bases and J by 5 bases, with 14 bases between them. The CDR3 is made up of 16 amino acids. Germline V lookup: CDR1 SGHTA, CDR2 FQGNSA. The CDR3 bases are TGTGCCAGCAGCTTAGCGCCCCCACGTCCCCAAAACATTCAGTACTTC. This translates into CASSLAPPRPQNIQYF.

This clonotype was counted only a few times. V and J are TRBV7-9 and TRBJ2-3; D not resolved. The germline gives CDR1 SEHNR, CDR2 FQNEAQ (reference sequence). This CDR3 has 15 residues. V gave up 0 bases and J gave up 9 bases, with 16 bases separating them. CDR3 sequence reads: CASSLALLGSYTQYF. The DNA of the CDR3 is TGTGCCAGCAGCTTAGCTCTTCTAGGGTCATACACGCAGTATTTT.

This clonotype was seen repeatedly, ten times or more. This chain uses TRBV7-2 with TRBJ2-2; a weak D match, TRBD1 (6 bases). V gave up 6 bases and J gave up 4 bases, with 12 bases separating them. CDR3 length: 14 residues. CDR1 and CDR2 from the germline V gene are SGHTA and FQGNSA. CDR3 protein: CASRADRSTGELFF. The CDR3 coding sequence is TGTGCCAGCAGGGCGGACAGAAGCACCGGGGAGCTGTTTTTT.

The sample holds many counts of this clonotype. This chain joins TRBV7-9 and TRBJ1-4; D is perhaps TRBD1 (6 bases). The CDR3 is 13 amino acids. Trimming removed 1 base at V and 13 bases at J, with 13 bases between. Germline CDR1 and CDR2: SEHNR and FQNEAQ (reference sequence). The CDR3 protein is CASSLVVDSPLFF. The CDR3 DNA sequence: TGTGCCAGCAGCTTAGTAGTGGACAGTCCACTGTTTTTT.

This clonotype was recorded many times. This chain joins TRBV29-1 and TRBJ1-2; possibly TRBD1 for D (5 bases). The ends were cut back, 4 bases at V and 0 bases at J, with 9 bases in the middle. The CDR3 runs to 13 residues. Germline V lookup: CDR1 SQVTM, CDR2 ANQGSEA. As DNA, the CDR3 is TGCAGCGTTGGGGGCCTAGCTAACTATGGCTACACCTTC. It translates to CSVGGLANYGYTF.

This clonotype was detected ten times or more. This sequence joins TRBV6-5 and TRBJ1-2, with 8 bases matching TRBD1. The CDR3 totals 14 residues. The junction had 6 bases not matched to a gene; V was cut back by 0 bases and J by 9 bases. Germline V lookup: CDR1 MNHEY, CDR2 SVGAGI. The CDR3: CASSYSQGAGSYTF. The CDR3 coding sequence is TGTGCCAGCAGTTACTCGCAGGGGGCAGGTAGCTACACCTTC.

The CDR3 nucleotides are TGTGCCAGCAGTTACCTGGGGGGGGGCGTAGAAGCTTTCTTT. This translates into CASSYLGGGVEAFF. V gene TRBV6-6 combines with J gene TRBJ1-1; tentative D call: TRBD1 (6 bases). Trimming shortened V by 2 bases and J by 8 bases, and 15 bases separated the two germline ends. Germline values: CDR1 MNHNY, CDR2 SVGAGI (reference sequence). The CDR3 sequence is 14 residues long.